This TCR beta chain was sequenced during a study of spatial heterogeneity in lung cancer (dated by TCRdb to 2018 to 2020). As for the study more broadly: Beta-chain transcripts were consistently detected in greater numbers than alpha-chain transcripts, which likely reflected higher beta-chain transcript abundance. In tumor regions, TCR transcript counts showed a strong correlation with a T cell transcriptional module score from matched bulk RNA-seq. Both alpha and beta chains were TCR-sequenced in approximately 200 tumor regions, 64 matched nontumor lung samples and 56 PBMC samples obtained at surgery. TCR alpha and beta repertoires were quantitatively compared across multiple tumor regions, matched nontumor lung and blood in non-small cell lung cancer. In the raw uncorrected reads, each unique combination of TCR and UMI appeared more than ten times on average. Nonsynonymous mutation counts, determined by whole-exome sequencing of tumor tissue, were related to TCR repertoire features. Study-level results and caveats: Counts of ubiquitous and regional expanded TCRs were found to correlate with counts of ubiquitous and regional nonsynonymous mutations, respectively. Confirming at a functional level the hypothesis that regional TCRs recognize regional mutations was considered to require additional single-cell paired TCR alpha and beta sequencing. The tumor nonsynonymous mutation count correlated with the number of expanded intratumoral alpha and beta TCRs. Estimated TCR-seq coverage of tumor T cells was only roughly 7% for alpha chains and 13% for beta chains.

The label giving this sample's time point can be read as: sample taken at primary tumor resection. The donors were 72 patients from the lung TRACERx cohort who had early-stage, untreated non-small cell lung cancer. Whole RNA extracted from tumor and nontumor lung tissue, or from cryopreserved PBMC samples, was used for TCR sequencing without cell sorting. Only patients for whom sufficient RNA was available from at least two tumor regions were selected for TCR sequencing. Before being selected, tumor and adjacent nontumor lung specimens were reviewed by a lung pathologist. Libraries were constructed by 5' RACE. Sequenced on a NextSeq 500. In the TCR library protocol, a unique molecular identifier was attached to each TCR cDNA molecule so that PCR and sequencing errors could be corrected. The original pipeline was this. TCR identification, UMI-based error correction and CDR3 extraction were all carried out with Decombinator tools. TCRs above a frequency of 2 per 1,000, corresponding to the top 1% of the tumor frequency distribution, were defined as expanded. Expanded tumor TCRs were classed as regional if statistically deemed absent (corrected P<0.05) from at least one tumor region, otherwise ubiquitous. Renyi diversity was computed with the R vegan package after each repertoire had been subsampled 100 times to 5,000 TCRs. CDR3 similarity networks were constructed using string-kernel similarity of amino acid triplets, with links drawn between CDR3s whose pairwise similarity was above 0.82. Starting from the raw public reads, TCRdb applied fastp trimming at Q25, assembled clones with MiXCR and retained in-frame beta chains. Identical CDR3 protein sequences are pooled into one entry, listed with their most common genes and DNA. The V and J calls shown here were made by TCRdb, not taken from the authors' results. The sample table shows about 6,300 distinct CDR3 sequences, and 1.3% are seen once. The ten largest clones add up to around 8.8% of the sample.

The CDR3 spans 15 residues, from the cysteine through the phenylalanine. The retained sequence is limited to the CDR3, 45 bases, with the frame set at the first base. Trimmed from V: 1 base; trimmed from J: 6 bases; junction bases lacking a gene match: 5. The germline V gene specifies KGHDR as CDR1 and SFDVKD as CDR2. This clonotype is assessed as medium-sized (0.01 to 0.1%). It has no known antigen specificity. Base qualities are missing; no much larger clone stands one base away. This TCR derives from a male donor with early-stage non-small cell lung cancer. The chain is encoded by TRBV24-1 joined to TRBJ2-3; TRBD1 matches 8 bases in the middle. Here the sequenced sample was lung tumor tissue, taken at surgery. At the DNA level, the sequence is TGTGCCACCAGTGATTTAGACAGGGGTAGGGATACGCAGTATTTT. It translates as CATSDLDRGRDTQYF.